A single sample gave rise to the 15 T cell receptor beta chains below, sequenced in a study of blood T cell repertoires in COVID-19. Profiled with immunoSEQ multiplex PCR; TCRdb holds only in-frame clones, not every one. The profile shows over 55,000 clones, approximately 82% of them singletons. Sample: peripheral blood. The receptors stem from a man aged 50 or older with active COVID-19.

CDR3 sequence reads: CASGLAGAVTDTQYF. The CDR3, as DNA: TGTGCCAGCGGATTGGCGGGGGCCGTCACAGATACGCAGTATTTT. This rearrangement joins TRBV7-9 to TRBJ2-3; D is perhaps TRBD2 (7 bases). The CDR3 has 15 amino acids. Germline CDR1 and CDR2: SEHNR and FQNEAQ (reference sequence). V dropped 8 bases and J dropped 2 bases, with 17 bases sitting between them.

The chain has TRBV15 and TRBJ2-5; 8 positions agree with TRBD2. CDR1 LNHNV and CDR2 YYDKDF come from the germline V gene (reference sequence). The CDR3 is made up of 16 amino acids. V dropped 0 bases and J dropped 8; count of bases not matched to a gene: 11. CDR3 loop: CATSRDPGESGGTQYF. The CDR3 nucleotides read TGTGCCACCAGCAGAGATCCCGGGGAGAGCGGGGGAACCCAGTACTTC.

This chain links TRBV5-1 with TRBJ2-2; 7 bases are a match to TRBD2. The trim removed 7 bases at V and 5 bases at J, leaving 11 bases unmatched. Germline CDR1 reads SGHRS; CDR2 reads YFSETQ. This CDR3 has 15 residues. CDR3 nucleotide sequence: TGCGCCAGCGGGGGTATGACGGGAGGAACCGGGGAGCTGTTTTTT. Translation gives CASGGMTGGTGELFF.

The chain carries TRBV30 and TRBJ2-7; D is unclear. The CDR3 sequence is 12 residues long. Germline V CDR1 and CDR2: GTSNPN, SVGIG (reference sequence). V was clipped by 1 base and J by 1 base, with 5 bases between them. The CDR3 DNA follows: TGTGCCTGGAGTGCAGATTCCTACGAGCAGTACTTC. Translating gives CAWSADSYEQYF.

The chain is built from TRBV19 and TRBJ1-3; TRBD1 aligns across 9 bases. This CDR3 is built from 14 residues. Germline CDR1 reads LNHDA; CDR2 reads SQIVND (reference sequence). Losses at the gene ends were 7 bases for V and 5 bases for J; bases not matched to a gene: 6. The CDR3 DNA sequence: TGTGCCAGTACTAGGACAGGGGACCGAAACACCATATATTTT. It yields the protein CASTRTGDRNTIYF.

There are many counts of this clone. The gene calls are TRBV14 and TRBJ1-1; 8 positions agree with TRBD1. The CDR3 spans 16 residues. Germline V gene lookup returns CDR1 SGHDN and CDR2 FVKESK. V trimming: 4 bases; J trimming: 8 bases; junction bases outside the gene matches: 15. CDR3 sequence reads: CASSLSTGVNRQEAFF. In nucleotides, the CDR3 is TGTGCCAGCAGCCTCTCGACAGGGGTGAATCGACAAGAAGCTTTCTTT.

This sequence joins TRBV2 and TRBJ2-3, with a possible D match to TRBD2 (6 bases). This CDR3 region has 14 residues. The germline V gene has CDR1 SNHLY and CDR2 FYNNEI. The V gene lost 2 bases and the J gene lost 6 bases, with 12 bases spanning the gap. Here the CDR3 reads CASSELLAEDTQYF. DNA of the CDR3: TGTGCCAGCAGTGAACTACTAGCTGAGGATACGCAGTATTTT.

This chain uses TRBV19 with TRBJ2-7, with 9 bases matching TRBD2. CDR1 is LNHDA, CDR2 SQIVND, per germline (reference sequence). Trimming took 3 bases from V and 6 from J; bases not matched to a gene: 9. This CDR3 spans 15 amino acids. The CDR3 protein is CASSIPAGGIREQYF. CDR3 bases: TGTGCCAGTAGTATCCCAGCGGGGGGAATTCGCGAGCAGTACTTC.

V and J are TRBV3-1 (or the pseudogene TRBV3-2) and TRBJ2-3; 11 bases are shared with TRBD2. Unmatched junction bases numbered 13, after V lost 2 bases and J lost 9 bases. The CDR3 length is 17 residues. Germline V gene lookup returns CDR1 LGHDT and CDR2 YNNKEL (reference sequence). Here the CDR3 DNA reads TGTGCCAGCAGCCAACCTCTAGCGGGGGGATTTTGGGGGACGCAGTATTTT. Translating gives CASSQPLAGGFWGTQYF.

This sequence joins TRBV5-8 and TRBJ2-5; weak D call: TRBD2 (6 bases). Germline CDR1 is SGHTS and CDR2 is YDEGEE. CDR3 length: 14 residues. Deletions cut 0 bases from V and 5 bases from J, with 11 bases between. This CDR3 reads CASSLGRDLETQYF. In DNA form, the CDR3 reads TGTGCCAGCAGCTTGGGGCGGGACCTCGAGACCCAGTACTTC.

The V gene is TRBV4-2, the J gene TRBJ2-7, with 13 bases fitting TRBD2. The ends lost 1 base at V and 4 bases at J; junction bases unmatched: 10. In germline, CDR1 is LGHNA, CDR2 YNFKEQ. This CDR3 has 18 residues. CDR3 protein: CASSQGLAGGPYMYEQYF. The CDR3 nucleotides are TGTGCCAGCAGCCAAGGACTAGCGGGAGGCCCCTATATGTACGAGCAGTACTTC.

The V and J genes are TRBV28 and TRBJ2-6; weak D call: TRBD2 (5 bases). The CDR3 has 15 residues. Trimming left V 7 bases short and J 2 bases short, with 12 bases between. CDR1 and CDR2 from the germline V gene are MDHEN and SYDVKM. The chain's CDR3 is CASTPDGTGANVLTF. Written as DNA, the CDR3 is TGTGCCAGCACCCCCGACGGGACTGGGGCCAACGTCCTGACTTTC.

The chain uses TRBV10-3 and TRBJ1-2; 8 positions match TRBD1. Germline V lookup: CDR1 ENHRY, CDR2 SYGVKD. The V segment lost 6 bases and the J segment 4 bases; nucleotides outside the gene matches: 7. The CDR3 spans 14 residues. CDR3 DNA sequence: TGTGCCATCAGCCGACAGGGGACCTTCTATGGCTACACCTTC. This gives the protein CAISRQGTFYGYTF.

V usage is TRBV15 and J usage is TRBJ2-2, with D possibly being TRBD2 (6 bases). Per the germline V gene, CDR1 is LNHNV and CDR2 is YYDKDF (reference sequence). Deletions cut 6 bases from V and 4 bases from J, with 12 bases between. The CDR3 is 14 residues long. The CDR3 here is CATSLQGGTGELFF. CDR3 DNA: TGTGCCACCAGTTTGCAGGGAGGCACCGGGGAGCTGTTTTTT.

The chain couples TRBV12-3 or TRBV12-4 to TRBJ1-1; D is unresolved. The CDR3 spans 13 residues. Trimming stripped 6 bases from V and 3 bases from J, with 11 bases between. The CDR3 coding sequence is TGTGCCAGCAGATCCCAGGATTACACTGAAGCTTTCTTT. Its protein is CASRSQDYTEAFF.